These 8 T cell receptor beta chains came from one sample sequenced in a study of beta chain features in type 1 diabetes. The investigators reverse transcribed all of the isolated RNA, so they sequenced expressed TCRB transcripts. TCRdb keeps only in-frame clones here, not all; method: immunoSEQ multiplex PCR. This table holds 240,000 or so clones, roughly 22% found once. These receptors' antigens are unknown. Whole-study results and caveats: Shorter TCRB CDR3s, moderately but significantly so, marked every one of the four CD4+ subsets in Type 1 diabetes patients.

Material: naive CD4+ T cells from blood. These TCRs come from a woman in her forties with type 1 diabetes.

The chain has TRBV27 and TRBJ2-7; D possibly corresponds to TRBD1 (5 bases). The CDR3 is 14 residues long. Trimming cost V 3 bases and J 6 bases, with 15 bases left between them. CDR1 is MNHEY, CDR2 SMNVEV, per germline (reference sequence). CDR3 sequence: CASSFQGRAAEQYF. Written as DNA, the CDR3 is TGTGCCAGCAGTTTTCAGGGCCGGGCGGCCGAGCAGTACTTC.

The chain has TRBV15 and TRBJ2-1; the D gene is possibly TRBD1 (5 bases). CDR3 size: 16 residues. V was trimmed by 1 base and J by 7 bases, leaving 17 bases between them. The germline gives CDR1 LNHNV, CDR2 YYDKDF (reference sequence). CDR3 region: CATSRGSQGHGNEQFF. The CDR3 DNA sequence: TGTGCCACCAGCAGAGGTTCGCAGGGCCATGGAAATGAGCAGTTCTTC.

The chain uses TRBV29-1 and TRBJ2-1; 8 bases map to TRBD2. J gave up 4 bases and V 7 bases, and 9 bases lay outside the gene matches. Germline V gene data show CDR1 as SQVTM and CDR2 as ANQGSEA. CDR3 length: 14 residues. The chain's CDR3 is CSGVGTSTYNEQFF. The CDR3 coding sequence is TGCAGCGGTGTGGGGACTAGTACTTACAATGAGCAGTTCTTC.

The chain has TRBV29-1 and TRBJ1-1; 8 bases align to TRBD1. The CDR3 totals 14 residues. CDR1 SQVTM and CDR2 ANQGSEA come from the germline V gene. Trimming took 7 bases from V and 5 from J; bases not matched to a gene: 12. CDR3 amino acids: CSAHFGQGWTEAFF. The CDR3 coding sequence is TGCAGCGCACACTTCGGACAGGGCTGGACTGAAGCTTTCTTT.

This clone was picked up a small number of times. V usage is TRBV7-9 and J usage is TRBJ1-1, with D perhaps matching TRBD1 (5 bases). This CDR3 region has 16 residues. Trimming left V 3 bases short and J 1 base short, with 15 bases between. The germline gives CDR1 SEHNR, CDR2 FQNEAQ (reference sequence). The CDR3 region has the DNA TGTGCCAGCAGCTTGGGATGGGGCGGGGGGAACACTGAAGCTTTCTTT. It specifies CASSLGWGGGNTEAFF.

V is TRBV7-7 and J is TRBJ2-5, with D hard to call. The V end lost 5 bases, the J end lost 4 bases, and 8 bases lay between the germline ends. This CDR3 has 12 amino acids. Germline CDR1 and CDR2: SSHAT and FNYEAQ (reference sequence). Here the CDR3 reads CASSRPGETQYF. CDR3 in DNA: TGTGCCAGCAGCAGGCCGGGAGAGACCCAGTACTTC. The whole variable domain, remainder taken from reference TRBV7-7 and TRBJ2-5, is GAGVSQSPRYKVTKRGQDVTLRCDPISSHATLYWYQQALGQGPEFLTYFNYEAQPDKSGLPSDRFSAERPEGSISTLTIQRTEQRDSAMYRCASSRPGETQYFGPGTRLLVL.

V and J are TRBV18 and TRBJ1-3; no reliable D call. CDR1 is KGHSH, CDR2 LQKENI, per germline. The CDR3 consists of 14 residues. The V end was cut by 2 bases, the J end by 2 bases, with 7 bases between. The CDR3 loop is CASSPTVPGNTIYF. As DNA, the CDR3 is TGTGCCAGCTCACCAACAGTTCCTGGAAACACCATATATTTT.

The chain joins TRBV28 to TRBJ2-1, with TRBD1 matching over 10 bases. The V and J ends lost 5 bases and 10 bases, in that order; junction bases with no gene match: 17. Germline-derived CDR1 and CDR2 are MDHEN and SYDVKM. There are 17 residues in the CDR3. CDR3 sequence: CASSPLGTGVGLGEQFF. The DNA of the CDR3 is TGTGCCAGCAGTCCCCTGGGGACAGGGGTGGGCCTCGGGGAGCAGTTCTTC.